Following are 16 T cell receptor beta chains from one sample sequenced in a study of blood T cell repertoires in COVID-19 (dated by TCRdb to the early 2020s). Receptor libraries were prepared by the immunoSEQ multiplex PCR assay. As stored in TCRdb, this immuneACCESS dataset retains in-frame rearrangements with V and J assigned. A fraction of the clones does not appear; measured against another copy, unresolved V genes explain less than half of the discrepancy, and the remainder lacks a known reason. Across this sample there are about 280,000 clones, with about four fifths seen only once. The top ten clonotypes cover 9.4% of the sample. The sequencing input was peripheral blood. Receptor source: a woman aged 45-59 years who had recovered from COVID-19.

The chain joins TRBV6-2 or TRBV6-3 to TRBJ2-3; D gene ambiguous. The germline V gene encodes CDR1 MNHEY and CDR2 SVGEGT. V shed 2 bases and J shed 2 bases, with 5 bases lying between them. CDR3 length equals 13 residues. The CDR3 bases are TGTGCCAGCAGTTACCGACTCACAGATACGCAGTATTTT. Its translation: CASSYRLTDTQYF.

The V call is TRBV28, the J call TRBJ2-2; 7 positions agree with TRBD2. This CDR3 has 17 amino acids. Germline V gene lookup returns CDR1 MDHEN and CDR2 SYDVKM. V shed 6 bases, J shed 1 base, and the junction held 11 bases outside the gene matches. The DNA for the CDR3 is TGTGCCAGCAGCAGTTTAATCGGCGGGAGGAACACCGGGGAGCTGTTTTTT. Encoded protein: CASSSLIGGRNTGELFF. Full variable domain (remainder filled in from reference TRBV28 and TRBJ2-2): DVKVTQSSRYLVKRTGEKVFLECVQDMDHENMFWYRQDPGLGLRLIYFSYDVKMKEKGDIPEGYSVSREKKERFSLILESASTNQTSMYLCASSSLIGGRNTGELFFGEGSRLTVL.

This chain connects TRBV7-2 to TRBJ2-3; TRBD2 agrees at 10 bases. The CDR3 consists of 15 residues. After removal of 5 bases from V and 6 bases from J, the junction contained 8 bases not matched to a gene. CDR1 and CDR2 (germline): SGHTA, FQGNSA. The CDR3 protein is CASSQGLAPADTQYF. The CDR3 DNA is TGTGCCAGCAGCCAGGGACTAGCGCCTGCTGATACGCAGTATTTT.

The chain links TRBV18 to TRBJ2-3, with no clear D. Per the germline V gene, CDR1 is KGHSH and CDR2 is LQKENI. The CDR3 sequence is 15 residues long. V lost 2 bases and J lost 2, with 11 bases in between. CDR3 loop: CASSPRQVITDTQYF. The CDR3, as DNA: TGTGCCAGCTCACCAAGGCAGGTTATCACAGATACGCAGTATTTT.

This rearrangement joins TRBV6-5 to TRBJ1-5; D call uncertain. CDR1 MNHEY and CDR2 SVGAGI come from the germline V gene. V was shortened by 7 bases and J by 6 bases, with 19 bases between the two germline ends. The CDR3 loop spans 15 amino acids. The CDR3 nucleotides read TGTGCCAGCATTATCATTGAGGGTAGTGTTCAGCCCCAGCATTTT. It yields the protein CASIIIEGSVQPQHF.

This chain uses TRBV30 with TRBJ1-1, with D tentatively TRBD1 (5 bases). CDR3 length: 22 residues. V dropped 4 bases and J dropped 0 bases, with 36 bases sitting between them. Germline CDR1 reads GTSNPN; CDR2 reads SVGIG (reference sequence). The CDR3, as DNA: TGTGCCTGGAATTACGCCCACAATCGCCAGGGTGTACGAGCTACCATGAACACTGAAGCTTTCTTT. This sequence encodes CAWNYAHNRQGVRATMNTEAFF.

V gene TRBV2 combines with J gene TRBJ2-3; 10 bases line up with TRBD1. This CDR3 is 16 amino acids long. The V segment lost 6 bases and the J segment 0 bases; nucleotides outside the gene matches: 6. Germline V gives CDR1 SNHLY, CDR2 FYNNEI. As DNA, the CDR3 is TGTGCCAGCAGATTGGGACAGGGGATAAGCACAGATACGCAGTATTTT. It encodes CASRLGQGISTDTQYF.

The chain employs TRBV5-4 and TRBJ2-3; 16 nucleotides agree with TRBD2. The trim removed 3 bases at V and 5 bases at J, leaving 3 bases unmatched. Germline V gene lookup returns CDR1 SGHNT and CDR2 YYREEE (reference sequence). The CDR3 contains 16 residues. In nucleotides, the CDR3 is TGTGCCAGCAGCTCGGGACTAGCGGGGGGGGAAGATACGCAGTATTTT. Translation: CASSSGLAGGEDTQYF.

J is TRBJ1-1 and V is TRBV3-1 (or the pseudogene TRBV3-2); D is unresolved. The V end was cut by 1 base, the J end by 7 bases, with 7 bases between. Per the germline V gene, CDR1 is LGHDT and CDR2 is YNNKEL (reference sequence). The CDR3 loop spans 12 amino acids. CDR3 residues: CASSQGHLEAFF. Written as DNA, the CDR3 is TGTGCCAGCAGCCAAGGACATCTTGAAGCTTTCTTT.

V usage is TRBV1 and J usage is TRBJ2-4; the table calls TRBD1, which could not be checked here. TRBV1 is reported as a pseudogene. This CDR3 spans 20 amino acids. The CDR3 sequence is CTSSQDHARDSTKAKNIQYF. The CDR3 DNA is TGCACCAGCAGCCAAGATCACGCTCGGGACAGTACAAAGGCCAAAAACATTCAGTACTTC.

The CDR3 loop is CAISETGQGTGGTGELFF. For the CDR3, the DNA is TGTGCCATCAGTGAGACAGGACAGGGGACAGGGGGGACCGGGGAGCTGTTTTTT. The rearrangement uses TRBV10-3 and TRBJ2-2; 11 bases align to TRBD1. The ends lost 2 bases at V and 5 bases at J; junction bases unmatched: 10. Germline V CDR1 and CDR2: ENHRY, SYGVKD. The CDR3 has 18 amino acids.

The chain joins TRBV29-1 to TRBJ1-2; TRBD1 matches 8 bases. CDR1 and CDR2 from the germline V gene are SQVTM and ANQGSEA. Losses at the gene ends were 7 bases for V and 6 bases for J; bases not matched to a gene: 10. The CDR3 loop spans 13 amino acids. In nucleotides, the CDR3 is TGCAGCGCAAACAGGGGGTTCGGCGATGGCTACACCTTC. Amino acids: CSANRGFGDGYTF. Full variable domain (remainder filled in from reference TRBV29-1 and TRBJ1-2): SAVISQKPSRDICQRGTSLTIQCQVDSQVTMMFWYRQQPGQSLTLIATANQGSEATYESGFVIDKFPISRPNLTFSTLTVSNMSPEDSSIYLCSANRGFGDGYTFGSGTRLTVV.

The rearrangement links TRBV2 to TRBJ1-3, with TRBD1 as a possible D gene (6 bases). The V gene's germline CDR1 is SNHLY and CDR2 FYNNEI. The CDR3 runs to 15 residues. V was clipped by 6 bases and J by 0 bases, with 12 bases between them. CDR3 sequence (DNA): TGTGCCAGCAGACAAAGGACAGTCTCTGGAAACACCATATATTTT. Translation: CASRQRTVSGNTIYF. Variable domain in full (rest from reference TRBV2 and TRBJ1-3): EPEVTQTPSHQVTQMGQEVILRCVPISNHLYFYWYRQILGQKVEFLVSFYNNEISEKSEIFDDQFSVERPDGSNFTLKIRSTKLEDSAMYFCASRQRTVSGNTIYFGEGSWLTVV.

This chain joins TRBV6-5 and TRBJ1-2, with D tentatively TRBD1 (6 bases). This CDR3 spans 13 amino acids. The germline V and J ends were trimmed by 6 bases and 4 bases, with 12 bases remaining between them. Germline V CDR1 and CDR2: MNHEY, SVGAGI. CDR3 in amino acids: CASREGHLYGYTF. DNA of the CDR3: TGTGCCAGCAGAGAGGGACACCTCTATGGCTACACCTTC.

In this sample, this clone turned up once. This sequence joins TRBV6-5 and TRBJ1-2; no firm D call. The V end was cut by 6 bases, the J end by 8 bases, with 22 bases between. CDR1 and CDR2 (germline): MNHEY, SVGAGI. The CDR3 sequence is 15 residues long. CDR3 nucleotide sequence: TGTGCCAGCAGACCAGCAGGCAGCGGAACCGAAGGCTACACCTTC. Translation gives CASRPAGSGTEGYTF.

The V gene is TRBV7-2, the J gene TRBJ2-7; 9 bases align to TRBD2. The ends lost 2 bases at V and 3 bases at J; junction bases unmatched: 5. This CDR3 contains 15 residues. From germline, CDR1 is SGHTA and CDR2 FQGNSA. Written as DNA, the CDR3 is TGTGCCAGCAGCTTACAGCGGGGGGTCCACTACGAGCAGTACTTC. It yields the protein CASSLQRGVHYEQYF.